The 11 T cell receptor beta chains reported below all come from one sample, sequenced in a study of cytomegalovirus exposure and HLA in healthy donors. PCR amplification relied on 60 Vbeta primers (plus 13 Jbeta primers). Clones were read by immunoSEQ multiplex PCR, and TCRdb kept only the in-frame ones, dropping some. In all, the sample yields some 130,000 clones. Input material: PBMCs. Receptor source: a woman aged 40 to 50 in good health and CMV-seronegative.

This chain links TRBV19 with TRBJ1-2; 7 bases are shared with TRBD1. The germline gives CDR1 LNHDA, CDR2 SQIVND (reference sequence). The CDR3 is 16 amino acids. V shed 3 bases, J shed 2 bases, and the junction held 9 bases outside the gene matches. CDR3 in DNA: TGTGCCAGTAGTATCAACAGGGGCCACGAAAACTATGGCTACACCTTC. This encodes CASSINRGHENYGYTF.

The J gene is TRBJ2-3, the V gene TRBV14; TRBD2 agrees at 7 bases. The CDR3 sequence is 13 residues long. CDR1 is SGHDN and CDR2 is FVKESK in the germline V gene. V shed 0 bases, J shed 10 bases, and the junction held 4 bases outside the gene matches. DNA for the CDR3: TGTGCCAGCAGCCAAGATTGGGGGGGTGCGCAGTATTTT. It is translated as CASSQDWGGAQYF. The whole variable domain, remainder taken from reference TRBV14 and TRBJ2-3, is EAGVTQFPSHSVIEKGQTVTLRCDPISGHDNLYWYRRVMGKEIKFLLHFVKESKQDESGMPNNRFLAERTGGTYSTLKVQPAELEDSGVYFCASSQDWGGAQYFGPGTRLTVL.

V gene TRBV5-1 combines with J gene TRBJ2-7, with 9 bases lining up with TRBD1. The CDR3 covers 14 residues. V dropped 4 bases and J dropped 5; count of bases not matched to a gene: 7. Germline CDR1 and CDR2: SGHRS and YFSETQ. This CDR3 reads CASSLGTGRDEQYF. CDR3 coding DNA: TGCGCCAGCAGCCTGGGGACAGGGCGGGACGAGCAGTACTTC.

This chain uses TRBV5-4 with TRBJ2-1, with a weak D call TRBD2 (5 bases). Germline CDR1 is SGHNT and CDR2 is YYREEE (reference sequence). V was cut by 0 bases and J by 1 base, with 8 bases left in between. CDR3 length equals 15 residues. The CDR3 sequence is CASSLEGSSYNEQFF. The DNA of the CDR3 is TGTGCCAGCAGCTTGGAAGGGAGTTCCTACAATGAGCAGTTCTTC.

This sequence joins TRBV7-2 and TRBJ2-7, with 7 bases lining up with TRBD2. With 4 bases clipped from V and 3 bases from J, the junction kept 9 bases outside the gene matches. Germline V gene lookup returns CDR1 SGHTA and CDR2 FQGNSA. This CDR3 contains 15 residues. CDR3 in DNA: TGTGCCAGCAGCTCCGGTGGAGCGGGGATCTACGAGCAGTACGTC. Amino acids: CASSSGGAGIYEQYV.

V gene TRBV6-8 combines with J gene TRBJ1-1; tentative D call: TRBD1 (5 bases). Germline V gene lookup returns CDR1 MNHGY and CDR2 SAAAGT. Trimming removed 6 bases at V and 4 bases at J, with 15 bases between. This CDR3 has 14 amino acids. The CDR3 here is CASSLNVGRTEAFF. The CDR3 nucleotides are TGTGCCAGCAGCCTAAATGTGGGGCGCACTGAAGCTTTCTTT.

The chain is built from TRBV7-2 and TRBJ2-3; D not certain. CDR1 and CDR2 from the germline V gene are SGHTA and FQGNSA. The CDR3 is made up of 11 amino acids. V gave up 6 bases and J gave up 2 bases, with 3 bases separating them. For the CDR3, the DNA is TGTGCCAGCAGACTCACAGATACGCAGTATTTT. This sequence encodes CASRLTDTQYF.

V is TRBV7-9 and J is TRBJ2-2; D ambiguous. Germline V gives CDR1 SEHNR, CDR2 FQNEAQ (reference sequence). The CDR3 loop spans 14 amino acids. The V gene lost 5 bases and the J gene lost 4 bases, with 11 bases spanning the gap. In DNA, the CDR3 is TGTGCCAGCAGCCTCGCCCACGGCACCGGGGAGCTGTTTTTT. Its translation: CASSLAHGTGELFF. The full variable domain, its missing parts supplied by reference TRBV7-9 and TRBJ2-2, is DTGVSQNPRHKITKRGQNVTFRCDPISEHNRLYWYRQTLGQGPEFLTYFQNEAQLEKSRLLSDRFSAERPKGSFSTLEIQRTEQGDSAMYLCASSLAHGTGELFFGEGSRLTVL.

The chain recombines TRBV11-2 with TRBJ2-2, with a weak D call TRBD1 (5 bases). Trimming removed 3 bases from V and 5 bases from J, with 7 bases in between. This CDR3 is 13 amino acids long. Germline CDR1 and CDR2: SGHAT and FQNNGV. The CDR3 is CASSFDRTGELFF. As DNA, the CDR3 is TGTGCCAGCAGCTTCGACAGAACCGGGGAGCTGTTTTTT.

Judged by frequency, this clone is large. CDR3 region: CASRKTSETYNEQFF. For the CDR3, the DNA is TGTGCCAGCAGGAAGACTAGCGAAACCTACAATGAGCAGTTCTTC. The genes are TRBV6-4 and TRBJ2-1, with 8 positions matching TRBD2. V was pared by 6 bases and J by 2 bases, with 6 bases of the junction left unmatched. The CDR3 is 15 amino acids. Germline CDR1 MRHNA, CDR2 SNTAGT.

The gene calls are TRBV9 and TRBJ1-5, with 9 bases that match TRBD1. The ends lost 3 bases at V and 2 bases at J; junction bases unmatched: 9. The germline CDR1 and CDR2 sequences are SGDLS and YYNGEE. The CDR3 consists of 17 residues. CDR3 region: CASSAGQGLQGNQPQHF. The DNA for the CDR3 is TGTGCCAGCAGCGCGGGACAGGGTCTACAGGGCAATCAGCCCCAGCATTTT.